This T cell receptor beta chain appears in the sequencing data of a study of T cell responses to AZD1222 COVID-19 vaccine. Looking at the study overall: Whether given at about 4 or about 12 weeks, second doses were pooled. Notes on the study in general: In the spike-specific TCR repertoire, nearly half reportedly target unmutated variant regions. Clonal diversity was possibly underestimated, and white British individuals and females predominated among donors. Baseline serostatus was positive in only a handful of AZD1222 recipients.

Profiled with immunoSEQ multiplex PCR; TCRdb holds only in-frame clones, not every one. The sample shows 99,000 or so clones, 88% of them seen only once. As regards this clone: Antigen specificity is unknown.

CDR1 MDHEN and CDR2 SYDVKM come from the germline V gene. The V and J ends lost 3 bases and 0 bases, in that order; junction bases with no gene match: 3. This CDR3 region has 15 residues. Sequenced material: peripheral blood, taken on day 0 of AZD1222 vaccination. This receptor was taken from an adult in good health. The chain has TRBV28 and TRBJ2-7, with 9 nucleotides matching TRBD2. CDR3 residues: CASSFRLADSYEQYF. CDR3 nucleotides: TGTGCCAGCAGTTTCCGACTAGCGGACTCCTACGAGCAGTACTTC.